The T cell receptor (beta chain) described here comes from a study of cytomegalovirus exposure and HLA in healthy donors. 60 Vbeta and 13 Jbeta primers were used in PCR. The table came from immunoSEQ multiplex PCR; TCRdb's copy has only in-frame clones and leaves some out. The ten top clones account for 5.5% to 7.5%, within a sample of approximately 190,000 clones. This CDR3 is 16 amino acids long. Germline lookup yields CDR1 SGHRS and CDR2 YFSETQ. Trimming removed 0 bases at V and 4 bases at J, with 15 bases between. The chain employs TRBV5-1 and TRBJ2-3; maybe TRBD2 (6 bases). The sequence was obtained from a man aged 30 to 45 in good health and CMV-seronegative. The sequenced sample was PBMCs. The CDR3 spells CASSLANSGPADTQYF. The CDR3 nucleotides read TGCGCCAGCAGCTTGGCCAATAGCGGCCCCGCAGATACGCAGTATTTT. Complete variable domain (other parts from reference TRBV5-1 and TRBJ2-3): KAGVTQTPRYLIKTRGQQVTLSCSPISGHRSVSWYQQTPGQGLQFLFEYFSETQRNKGNFPGRFSGRQFSNSRSEMNVSTLELGDSALYLCASSLANSGPADTQYFGPGTRLTVL.